A selection of T cell receptor beta chains follows, all from one sample in a study of molecular identifiers for immune sequencing clone quantification. TCRdb reanalysed the PCR reads using MiXCR and keeps one entry per CDR3 protein. The sample consists of 85,000 to 100,000 distinct CDR3 sequences, 20% to 25% of them appearing once. Input material: naive CD8+ T cells from blood, with Jurkat cell RNA spiked in. Receptors were obtained from a human donor in good health. Some libraries in this study had Jurkat cell RNA spiked in. Both conserved end residues are part of each CDR3. A D gene is named only where the DNA matches it firmly. Size is stated for part of the rows, as once, few or many counts, or as a class when the clone is expanded.

v_call	d_call	clone_size	j_call	cdr3_aa	cdr3_nt
TRBV5-8	-	few	TRBJ1-1	CASSFLLAPSPTEAFF	TGTGCCAGCAGCTTCCTCCTGGCCCCGAGCCCCACTGAAGCTTTCTTT
TRBV21-1	-	-	TRBJ2-7	CASSKEGGRAYEQYF	TGTGCCAGCAGCAAAGAGGGCGGGAGGGCTTACGAGCAGTACTTC
TRBV19	-	-	TRBJ1-1	CASSYMNTEASF	TGTGCCAGTAGCTATATGAACACTGAAGCTTCCTTT
TRBV19	TRBD1	many	TRBJ1-6	CASSTGTGGLSPLHF	TGTGCCAGTAGTACGGGGACAGGGGGCTTGTCACCCCTCCACTTT
TRBV12-3/TRBV12-4	TRBD2	many	TRBJ2-6	CASSLPGGGSGANVLTF	TGTGCCAGCAGTTTACCGGGGGGTGGAAGTGGGGCCAACGTCCTGACTTTC
TRBV27	-	few	TRBJ2-4	CASNFPGDLAKNIQYF	TGTGCCAGCAATTTCCCGGGGGACCTAGCCAAAAACATTCAGTACTTC
TRBV9	TRBD2	many	TRBJ2-3	CASSVGLSGPTDTQYF	TGTGCCAGCAGCGTAGGCCTTAGCGGGCCCACAGATACGCAGTATTTT
TRBV12-5	-	many	TRBJ1-5	CASGSGQSFNQPQHF	TGTGCTAGTGGTTCTGGACAGTCTTTCAATCAGCCCCAGCATTTT
TRBV6-5	-	many	TRBJ1-5	CASSSVSGVQPQHF	TGTGCCAGCAGTTCCGTATCGGGGGTTCAGCCCCAGCATTTT
TRBV11-2	-	-	TRBJ2-5	CASSLVSMGSETQYF	TGTGCCAGCAGCTTAGTGAGTATGGGTTCGGAGACCCAGTACTTC
TRBV7-9	TRBD2	many	TRBJ2-2	CASPPSGVNTGELFF	TGTGCCTCCCCCCCTAGCGGAGTGAACACCGGGGAGCTGTTTTTT
TRBV18	TRBD1	-	TRBJ1-2	CASSPAGGSYGYTF	TGTGCCAGCTCACCAGCAGGGGGAAGCTATGGCTACACCTTC
TRBV28	-	many	TRBJ2-7	CASRPQRRWGHEQYF	TGTGCCAGCAGACCCCAGAGGAGGTGGGGTCACGAGCAGTACTTC
TRBV29-1	-	few	TRBJ2-2	CSAVVVGGELFF	TGCAGCGCCGTGGTGGTCGGCGGGGAGCTGTTTTTT
TRBV13	-	many	TRBJ1-1	CASSFPTGPRVHRGAFF	TGTGCCAGCAGCTTCCCTACGGGGCCGCGGGTCCACCGTGGGGCTTTCTTT
TRBV5-6	-	many	TRBJ1-1	CASSFFGVAGRGTEAFF	TGTGCCAGCAGCTTCTTTGGGGTTGCGGGAAGAGGCACTGAAGCTTTCTTT
TRBV11-1	-	many	TRBJ2-3	CASSLGAVITDTQYF	TGTGCCAGCAGCTTGGGCGCCGTTATTACAGATACGCAGTATTTT
TRBV4-2	TRBD2	many	TRBJ2-3	CASSSRHLPGGPTDTQYF	TGTGCCAGCAGCTCTCGACACCTACCGGGAGGGCCCACAGATACGCAGTATTTT
TRBV14	-	-	TRBJ2-3	CASSQWGMGTDTQYF	TGTGCCAGCAGCCAATGGGGGATGGGCACAGATACGCAGTATTTT
TRBV9	-	many	TRBJ2-3	CASSGDTQYF	TGTGCCAGCAGCGGAGATACGCAGTATTTT
TRBV6-2/TRBV6-3	-	-	TRBJ1-1	CASRDRAYTEAFF	TGTGCCAGCAGAGACAGAGCATACACTGAAGCTTTCTTT
TRBV7-9	-	few	TRBJ2-3	CASSFAGHRLTDTQYF	TGTGCCAGCAGCTTCGCTGGGCACCGACTCACAGATACGCAGTATTTT
TRBV10-3	-	-	TRBJ2-7	CAIRTVSYEQYF	TGTGCCATCAGGACAGTCTCCTACGAGCAGTACTTC
TRBV7-9	-	-	TRBJ1-4	CASSHRDGGVNEELFF	TGTGCCAGCAGCCACCGGGATGGGGGGGTGAATGAAGAACTGTTTTTT
TRBV20-1	-	-	TRBJ2-7	CSAREEMYNNPYEQYF	TGCAGTGCTAGAGAGGAAATGTACAACAACCCCTACGAGCAGTACTTC
TRBV2	TRBD2	-	TRBJ2-3	CASSERSGGDTQYF	TGTGCCAGCAGTGAACGGAGCGGGGGAGATACGCAGTATTTT
TRBV9	-	many	TRBJ1-1	CASSVGGATEAFF	TGTGCCAGCAGCGTAGGGGGGGCCACTGAAGCTTTCTTT
TRBV12-3/TRBV12-4	-	few	TRBJ2-2	CASSLYVAGELFF	TGTGCCAGCAGTTTATATGTCGCCGGGGAGCTGTTTTTT
TRBV3-1	-	many	TRBJ2-2	CASMPGARGTGELFF	TGTGCCAGCATGCCGGGGGCGCGGGGCACCGGGGAGCTGTTTTTT
TRBV27	TRBD1	many	TRBJ1-2	CASSLSAGGFYGYTF	TGTGCCAGCAGTTTATCGGCAGGGGGCTTCTATGGCTACACCTTC
TRBV6-2/TRBV6-3	-	-	TRBJ2-7	CASSYPGSGEQYF	TGTGCCAGCAGTTACCCCGGGTCCGGGGAGCAGTACTTC
TRBV28	-	-	TRBJ1-1	CASSFVSASEAFF	TGTGCCAGCAGTTTCGTGTCAGCTTCTGAAGCTTTCTTT
TRBV12-3/TRBV12-4	-	many	TRBJ1-5	CASRAGYGNQPQHF	TGTGCCAGCAGGGCGGGGTATGGCAATCAGCCCCAGCATTTT
TRBV5-4	-	many	TRBJ2-3	CASSWARQAQYF	TGTGCCAGCAGCTGGGCGAGGCAGGCGCAGTATTTT
TRBV12-3/TRBV12-4	TRBD1	many	TRBJ1-2	CASSSGTGELNYGYTF	TGTGCCAGCAGTTCCGGGACAGGGGAATTAAACTATGGCTACACCTTC
TRBV20-1	-	many	TRBJ2-2	CSARDETSNTGELFF	TGCAGTGCTAGAGACGAGACATCGAACACCGGGGAGCTGTTTTTT
TRBV5-6	-	-	TRBJ1-3	CASSFGGPGNTIYF	TGTGCCAGCAGCTTTGGAGGACCTGGAAACACCATATATTTT
TRBV20-1	-	few	TRBJ2-1	CSAPGVLGSYNEQFF	TGCAGTGCGCCAGGGGTTTTGGGCTCCTACAATGAGCAGTTCTTC
TRBV5-6	-	-	TRBJ2-7	CASSHRAGNEQYF	TGCGCCAGCAGCCATAGGGCGGGGAACGAGCAGTACTTC
TRBV19	TRBD2	many	TRBJ2-6	CASRTLASGGFLSGANVLTF	TGTGCCAGTAGAACGTTGGCTAGCGGGGGGTTTCTCTCTGGGGCCAACGTCCTGACTTTC
TRBV29-1	-	many	TRBJ1-4	CSVGQGDEKLFF	TGCAGCGTTGGTCAGGGAGATGAAAAACTGTTTTTT
TRBV27	-	few	TRBJ1-4	CASSNGGLMFF	TGTGCCAGCAGTAACGGGGGACTTATGTTTTTT
TRBV4-1	-	-	TRBJ2-1	CASSHVWSSRYNEQSF	TGCGCCAGCAGCCACGTCTGGTCCTCCAGATACAATGAGCAGTCCTTC